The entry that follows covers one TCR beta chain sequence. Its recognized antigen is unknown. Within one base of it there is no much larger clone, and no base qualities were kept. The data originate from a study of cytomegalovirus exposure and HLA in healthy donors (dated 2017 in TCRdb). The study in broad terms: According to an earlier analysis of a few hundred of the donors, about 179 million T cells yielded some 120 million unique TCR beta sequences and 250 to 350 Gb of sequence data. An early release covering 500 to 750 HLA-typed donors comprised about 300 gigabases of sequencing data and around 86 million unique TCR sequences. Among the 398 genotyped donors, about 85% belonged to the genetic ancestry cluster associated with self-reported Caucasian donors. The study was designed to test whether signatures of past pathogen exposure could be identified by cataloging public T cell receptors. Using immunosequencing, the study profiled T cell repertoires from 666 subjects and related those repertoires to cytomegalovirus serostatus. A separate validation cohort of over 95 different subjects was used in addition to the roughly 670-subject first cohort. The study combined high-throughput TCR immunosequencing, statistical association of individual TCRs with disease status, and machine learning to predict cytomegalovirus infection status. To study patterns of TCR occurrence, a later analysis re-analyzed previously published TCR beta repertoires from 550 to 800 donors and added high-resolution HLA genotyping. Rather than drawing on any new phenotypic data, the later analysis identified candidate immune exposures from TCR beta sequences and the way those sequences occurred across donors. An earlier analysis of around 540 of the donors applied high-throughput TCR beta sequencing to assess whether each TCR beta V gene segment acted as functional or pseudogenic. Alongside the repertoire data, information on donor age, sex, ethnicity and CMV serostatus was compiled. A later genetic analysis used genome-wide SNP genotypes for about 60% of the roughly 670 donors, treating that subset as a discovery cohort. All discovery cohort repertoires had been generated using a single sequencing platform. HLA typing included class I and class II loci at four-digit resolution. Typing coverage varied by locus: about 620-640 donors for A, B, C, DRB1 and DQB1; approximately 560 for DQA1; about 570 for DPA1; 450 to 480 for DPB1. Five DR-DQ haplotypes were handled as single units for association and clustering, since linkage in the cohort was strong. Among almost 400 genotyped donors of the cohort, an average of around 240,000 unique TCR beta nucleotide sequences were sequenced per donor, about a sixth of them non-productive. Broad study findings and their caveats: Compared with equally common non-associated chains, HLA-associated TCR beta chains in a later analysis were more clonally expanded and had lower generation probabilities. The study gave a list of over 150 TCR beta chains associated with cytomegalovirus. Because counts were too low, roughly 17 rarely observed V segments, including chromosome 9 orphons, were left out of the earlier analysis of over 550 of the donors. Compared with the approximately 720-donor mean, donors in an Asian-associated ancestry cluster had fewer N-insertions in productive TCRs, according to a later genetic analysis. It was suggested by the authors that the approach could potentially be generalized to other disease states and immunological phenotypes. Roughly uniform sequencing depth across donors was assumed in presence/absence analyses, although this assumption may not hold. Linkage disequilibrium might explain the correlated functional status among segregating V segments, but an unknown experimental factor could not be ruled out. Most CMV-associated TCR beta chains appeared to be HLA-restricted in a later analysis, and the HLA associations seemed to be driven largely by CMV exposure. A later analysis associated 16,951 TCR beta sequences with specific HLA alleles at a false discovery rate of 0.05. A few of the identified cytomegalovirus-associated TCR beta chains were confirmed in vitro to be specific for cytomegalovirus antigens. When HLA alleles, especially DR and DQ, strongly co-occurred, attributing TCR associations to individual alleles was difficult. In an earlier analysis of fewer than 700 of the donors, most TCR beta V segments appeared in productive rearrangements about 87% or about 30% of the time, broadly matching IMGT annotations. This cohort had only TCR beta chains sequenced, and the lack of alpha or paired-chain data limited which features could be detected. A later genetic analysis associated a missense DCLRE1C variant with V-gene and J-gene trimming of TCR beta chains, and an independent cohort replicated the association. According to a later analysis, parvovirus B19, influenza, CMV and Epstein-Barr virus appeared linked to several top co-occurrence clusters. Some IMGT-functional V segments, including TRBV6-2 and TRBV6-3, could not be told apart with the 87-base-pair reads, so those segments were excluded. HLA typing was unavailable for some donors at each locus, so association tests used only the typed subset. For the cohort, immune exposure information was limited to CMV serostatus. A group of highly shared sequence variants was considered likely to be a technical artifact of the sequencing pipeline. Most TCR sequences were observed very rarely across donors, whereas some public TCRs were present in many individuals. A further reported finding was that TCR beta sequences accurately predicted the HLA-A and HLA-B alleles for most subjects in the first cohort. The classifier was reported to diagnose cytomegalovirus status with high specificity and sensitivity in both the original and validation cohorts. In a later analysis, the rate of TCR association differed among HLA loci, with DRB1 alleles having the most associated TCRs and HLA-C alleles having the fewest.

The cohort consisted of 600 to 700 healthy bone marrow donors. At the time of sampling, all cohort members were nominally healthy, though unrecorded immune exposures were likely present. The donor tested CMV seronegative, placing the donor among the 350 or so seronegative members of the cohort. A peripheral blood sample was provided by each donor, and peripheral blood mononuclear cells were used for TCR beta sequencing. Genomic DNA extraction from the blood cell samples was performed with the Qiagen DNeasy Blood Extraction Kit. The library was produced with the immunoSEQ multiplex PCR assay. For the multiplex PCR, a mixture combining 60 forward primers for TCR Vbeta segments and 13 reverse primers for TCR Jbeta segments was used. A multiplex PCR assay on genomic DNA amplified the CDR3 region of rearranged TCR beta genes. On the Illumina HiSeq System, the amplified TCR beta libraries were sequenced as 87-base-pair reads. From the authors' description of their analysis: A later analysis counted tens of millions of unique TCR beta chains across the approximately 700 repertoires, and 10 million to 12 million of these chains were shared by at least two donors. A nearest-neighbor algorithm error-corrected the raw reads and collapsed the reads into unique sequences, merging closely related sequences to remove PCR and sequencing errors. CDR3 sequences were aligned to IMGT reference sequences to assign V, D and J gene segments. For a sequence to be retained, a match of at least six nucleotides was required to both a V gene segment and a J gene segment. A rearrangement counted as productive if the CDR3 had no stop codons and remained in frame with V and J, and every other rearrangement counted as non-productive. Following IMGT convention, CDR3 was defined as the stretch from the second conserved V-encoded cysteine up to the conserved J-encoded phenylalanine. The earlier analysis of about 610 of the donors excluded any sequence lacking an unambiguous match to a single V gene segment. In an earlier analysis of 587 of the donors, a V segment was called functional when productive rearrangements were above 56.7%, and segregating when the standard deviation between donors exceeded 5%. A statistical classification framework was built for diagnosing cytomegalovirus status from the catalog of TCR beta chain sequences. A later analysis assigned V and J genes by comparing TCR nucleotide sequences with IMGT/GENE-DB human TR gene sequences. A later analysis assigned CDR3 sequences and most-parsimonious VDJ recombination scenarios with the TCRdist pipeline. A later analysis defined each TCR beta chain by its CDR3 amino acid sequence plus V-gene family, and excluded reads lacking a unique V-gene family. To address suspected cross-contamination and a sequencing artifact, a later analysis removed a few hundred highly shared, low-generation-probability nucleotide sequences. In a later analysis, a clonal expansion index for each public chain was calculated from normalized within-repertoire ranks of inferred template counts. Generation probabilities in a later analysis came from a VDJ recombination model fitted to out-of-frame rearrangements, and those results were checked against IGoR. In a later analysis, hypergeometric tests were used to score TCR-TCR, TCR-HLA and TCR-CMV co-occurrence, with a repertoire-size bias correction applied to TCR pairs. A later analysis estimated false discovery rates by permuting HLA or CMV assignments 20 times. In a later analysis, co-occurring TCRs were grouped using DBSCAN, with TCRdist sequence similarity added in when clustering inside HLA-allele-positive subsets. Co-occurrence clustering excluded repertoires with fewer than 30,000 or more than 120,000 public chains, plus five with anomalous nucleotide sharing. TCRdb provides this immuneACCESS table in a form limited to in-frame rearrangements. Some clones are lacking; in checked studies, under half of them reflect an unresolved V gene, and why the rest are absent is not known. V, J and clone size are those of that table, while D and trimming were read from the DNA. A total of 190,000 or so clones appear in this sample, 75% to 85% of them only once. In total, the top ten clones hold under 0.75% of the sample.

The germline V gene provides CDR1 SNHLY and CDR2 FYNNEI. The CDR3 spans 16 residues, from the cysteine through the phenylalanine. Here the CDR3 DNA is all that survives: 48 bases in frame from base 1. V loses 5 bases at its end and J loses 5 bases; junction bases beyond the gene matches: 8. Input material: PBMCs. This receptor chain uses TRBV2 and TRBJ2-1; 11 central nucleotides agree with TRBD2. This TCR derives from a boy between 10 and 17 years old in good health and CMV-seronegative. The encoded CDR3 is CASSISGGARNNEQFF. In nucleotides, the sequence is TGTGCCAGCAGTATTAGCGGGGGGGCCCGGAACAATGAGCAGTTCTTC.